The 21 T cell receptor beta chains presented below share a single source sample, sequenced in a study of identical twins. MiXCR was run by TCRdb on the 5' RACE reads, yielding one entry per CDR3 protein. The profile covers around 550,000 distinct CDR3 sequences, with 15% appearing a single time and about 0.47% taken by the ten largest. These sequences were also reported in another study, on yellow fever vaccine responses in identical twins.

The specimen was CD4+ T cells sorted from blood. The receptors derive from a woman aged 18 to 35 in good health.

This clonotype turned up a few times. The rearrangement links TRBV12-3 or TRBV12-4 to TRBJ1-4; weak D call: TRBD1 (5 bases). The CDR3 sequence is 12 residues long. V lost 5 bases and J lost 11, with 12 bases in between. CDR3 protein: CASSLGVKKLFF. The CDR3 DNA reads TGTGCCAGCAGTCTAGGGGTGAAGAAACTGTTTTTT.

J is TRBJ2-3 and V is TRBV19; 7 bases fit TRBD1. Germline V gene lookup returns CDR1 LNHDA and CDR2 SQIVND (reference sequence). V lost 8 bases and J lost 1; bases outside the gene matches: 12. The CDR3 is 16 amino acids. The CDR3 reads CASGIQGKVGTDTQYF. The DNA for the CDR3 is TGTGCCAGTGGAATACAGGGGAAGGTCGGCACAGATACGCAGTATTTT.

This clonotype was detected once. An end of the junction differs from the germline gene, which may be a read error. This sequence joins TRBV20-1 and TRBJ1-1, with D possibly matching TRBD1 (5 bases). CDR1 and CDR2 (germline): DFQATT, SNEGSKA (reference sequence). CDR3 length: 16 residues. CDR3 in DNA: TGCAATGCTGCACCCCAAACGGGGGTCGTCGCAACTGAAGCTTTCTTT. Translated: CNAAPQTGVVATEAFF.

This clonotype was found a few times. The rearrangement links TRBV4-1 to TRBJ2-7; 10 nucleotides line up with TRBD1. This CDR3 is 15 amino acids long. The V and J ends lost 2 bases and 4 bases, in that order; junction bases with no gene match: 5. Germline V gene lookup returns CDR1 MGHRA and CDR2 YSYEKL. CDR3: CASSQTGTGDYEQYV. The CDR3 DNA follows: TGCGCCAGCAGCCAAACCGGGACAGGGGATTACGAGCAGTACGTC.

The rearrangement links TRBV6-1 to TRBJ2-1, with 9 bases that match TRBD2. J was trimmed by 4 bases and V by 6 bases; bases with no gene match: 10. The CDR3 is 16 residues long. Germline assignment: CDR1 MNHNS and CDR2 SASEGT. The CDR3 DNA follows: TGTGCCAGCAGAGCCGTAGCGGGGGCGATATACAATGAGCAGTTCTTC. Translating it yields CASRAVAGAIYNEQFF.

This clonotype occurred many times. The chain carries TRBV5-1 and TRBJ1-1; no clear D gene. Germline CDR1 and CDR2: SGHRS and YFSETQ. This CDR3 region has 13 residues. The germline V and J ends were trimmed by 4 bases and 5 bases, with 12 bases remaining between them. This CDR3 reads CASSAKGDTEAFF. CDR3 in DNA: TGCGCCAGCAGCGCCAAGGGAGATACTGAAGCTTTCTTT.

This clonotype occurred a few times. The chain joins TRBV20-1 to TRBJ2-7; D tentatively fits TRBD1 or TRBD2 (6 bases each). Germline-derived CDR1 and CDR2 are DFQATT and SNEGSKA (reference sequence). The CDR3 is 14 residues long. Trimming took 3 bases from V and 0 from J, leaving 12 bases between them. The CDR3 loop reads CSARGGPSSYEQYF. DNA of the CDR3: TGCAGTGCTAGGGGGGGCCCGAGCTCCTACGAGCAGTACTTC.

V usage is TRBV6-1 and J usage is TRBJ2-4; D might be TRBD2 (5 bases). The germline gives CDR1 MNHNS, CDR2 SASEGT. Between the trimmed V and J ends, which lost 7 bases and 1 base, there was a span of 8 bases. This CDR3 is 13 amino acids long. Here the CDR3 DNA reads TGTGCCAGCAAACGGGATGCCAAAAACATTCAGTACTTC. It encodes CASKRDAKNIQYF.

V gene TRBV7-2 combines with J gene TRBJ2-1; 10 bases line up with TRBD2. The CDR3 consists of 16 residues. Germline assignment: CDR1 SGHTA and CDR2 FQGNSA. Trimming removed 5 bases from V and 4 bases from J; junction bases left unmatched: 8. For the CDR3, the DNA is TGTGCCAGCAGCCGTCTAGCGGGGGCCTCGTACAATGAGCAGTTCTTC. Translation gives CASSRLAGASYNEQFF.

This clonotype was seen more than once but under ten times. V gene TRBV12-3 or TRBV12-4 combines with J gene TRBJ1-5; TRBD1 might be the D (5 bases). Trimming took off 1 base at V and 3 bases at J, with 10 bases between the two ends. The CDR3 has 15 amino acids. The CDR3 coding sequence is TGTGCCAGCAGTTTAGGATCGGGACCCAATCAGCCCCAGCATTTT. It codes for CASSLGSGPNQPQHF.

In its sample, this clonotype was seen a few times. The chain uses TRBV16 and TRBJ1-1; weak D call: TRBD1 (5 bases). V lost 1 base to trimming and J lost 11 bases, with 11 bases between them. The CDR3 extends over 12 amino acids. Germline CDR1 KGHSY, CDR2 FQNENV. The DNA of the CDR3 is TGTGCCAGCAGCCAATTCGCAGGGTTGGCTTTCTTT. Its translation is CASSQFAGLAFF. Based on the CDR3 plus reference TRBV16 and TRBJ1-1, the full variable domain is GEEVAQTPKHLVRGEGQKAKLYCAPIKGHSYVFWYQQVLKNEFKFLISFQNENVFDETGMPKERFSAKCLPNSPCSLEIQATKLEDSAVYFCASSQFAGLAFFGQGTRLTVV.

This clonotype was counted a few times. V gene TRBV7-9 combines with J gene TRBJ2-7; TRBD1 matches at 10 bases. There are 15 residues in the CDR3. V dropped 3 bases and J dropped 3; count of bases not matched to a gene: 5. In germline, CDR1 is SEHNR, CDR2 FQNEAQ (reference sequence). This CDR3 reads CASSFTRDRGYEQYF. The CDR3 nucleotides read TGTGCCAGCAGCTTCACCCGGGACAGGGGCTACGAGCAGTACTTC.

The chain couples TRBV24-1 to TRBJ2-1, with 9 bases identical to TRBD2. The CDR3 sequence is 16 residues long. Germline assignment: CDR1 KGHDR and CDR2 SFDVKD. After removal of 4 bases from V and 6 bases from J, the junction contained 9 bases not matched to a gene. The CDR3 reads CATSDLGLAAANEQFF. CDR3 DNA: TGTGCCACCAGTGACCTGGGACTAGCCGCCGCCAATGAGCAGTTCTTC.

Only a few counts were recorded for this clonotype. This chain connects TRBV7-8 to TRBJ2-7; 12 positions match TRBD1. This CDR3 contains 16 residues. Trimming at V came to 5 bases and at J to 6 bases, leaving 11 bases not matched to a gene. In germline, CDR1 is SGHVS, CDR2 FQNEAQ. This chain's CDR3 is CASSIFPGQGAGEQYF. The CDR3 nucleotides read TGTGCCAGCAGCATCTTCCCGGGACAGGGGGCGGGCGAGCAGTACTTC.

There are many counts of this clonotype. J is TRBJ2-7 and V is TRBV10-3, with 10 bases lining up with TRBD2. J lost 8 bases, V lost 7 bases, and 20 bases had no gene match. CDR3 size: 17 residues. CDR1 is ENHRY, CDR2 SYGVKD, per germline. The chain's CDR3 is CAIMSSPSGSRDAKQYF. The CDR3 DNA follows: TGTGCCATCATGAGTTCGCCTAGCGGGAGCCGTGATGCCAAGCAGTACTTC.

The sample holds a few counts of this clonotype. This rearrangement joins TRBV3-1 to TRBJ2-1; a possible D gene is TRBD2 (5 bases). Trimming took 1 base from V and 7 from J, leaving 8 bases between them. The CDR3 is 13 amino acids. Per the germline V gene, CDR1 is LGHDT and CDR2 is YNNKEL (reference sequence). CDR3 residues: CASSQVPGNEQFF. In DNA, the CDR3 is TGTGCCAGCAGCCAAGTCCCGGGGAATGAGCAGTTCTTC.

This clonotype has only a few counts. V usage is TRBV4-1 and J usage is TRBJ2-7; 9 bases are a match to TRBD2. Germline assignment: CDR1 MGHRA and CDR2 YSYEKL. Germline trimming cut 1 base from V and 3 bases from J; bases unmatched to any gene: 1. This CDR3 has 14 residues. CDR3 loop: CASSQVAGVYEQYF. The CDR3 nucleotides are TGCGCCAGCAGCCAAGTAGCGGGAGTCTACGAGCAGTACTTC.

This clonotype was detected ten times or more. The chain employs TRBV5-1 and TRBJ2-2; D is uncertain. Trimming pared 1 base from V and 3 bases from J, leaving 13 bases between. The CDR3 length is 16 residues. CDR1 is SGHRS and CDR2 is YFSETQ in the germline V gene. CDR3 protein: CASSLWTSGDTGELFF. CDR3 nucleotide sequence: TGCGCCAGCAGCTTGTGGACCAGTGGGGACACCGGGGAGCTGTTTTTT.

The chain combines TRBV10-3 with TRBJ2-3; 10 nucleotides line up with TRBD2. This CDR3 is built from 14 residues. Germline CDR1 is ENHRY and CDR2 is SYGVKD. V was pared by 4 bases and J by 11 bases, with 9 bases of the junction left unmatched. CDR3 residues: CAISAAGGPSWQYF. The DNA for the CDR3 is TGTGCCATCAGTGCAGCGGGGGGGCCTTCTTGGCAGTATTTT.

At least ten counts were recorded for this clonotype. The V call is TRBV29-1, the J call TRBJ2-3; the match to TRBD2 covers 8 bases. CDR3 length: 13 amino acids. CDR1 and CDR2 (germline): SQVTM, ANQGSEA. V lost 5 bases, J lost 4 bases, and 5 bases stayed unmatched. DNA of the CDR3: TGCAGCGTTACCCGGGAGGGCCCAGATACGCAGTATTTT. Its protein is CSVTREGPDTQYF.

Many counts were recorded for this clonotype. CDR3 DNA: TGTGCCATCAGTGTCGGGAATGAGCAGTTCTTC. Residues: CAISVGNEQFF. The chain joins TRBV10-3 to TRBJ2-1; D remains unclear. Looked up from germline, CDR1 is ENHRY and CDR2 is SYGVKD. The CDR3 covers 11 residues. The V and J ends lost 4 bases and 7 bases respectively, with 5 bases between them.